Shown below are 19 T cell receptor beta chains from a single sample sequenced in a study of cytotoxic CD8 clonotypes in ibrutinib-treated CLL (TCRdb year 2021). Library generation was performed with the immunoSEQ multiplex PCR assay. The immuneACCESS repertoire file appears here via TCRdb, limited to in-frame rearrangements. These files lack a portion of the clones; in checked studies, under half of the deficit traces to unresolved V genes, and the cause of the others is not known. For this sample there are approximately 300,000 clones; around four fifths appear just once. The ten biggest clones cover 6.5% to 8.5% of the sample. The sample consisted of PBMCs, taken before ibrutinib treatment. The receptors were sampled from a human donor with chronic lymphocytic leukemia.

This clone occurred a few times. This chain's CDR3 is CASSDLAGGYNEQFF. DNA of the CDR3: TGTGCCAGCAGCGATCTAGCGGGTGGGTACAATGAGCAGTTCTTC. This chain connects TRBV9 to TRBJ2-1; TRBD2 matches 8 bases. Germline CDR1 SGDLS, CDR2 YYNGEE. J gave up 4 bases and V 3 bases, and 6 bases lay outside the gene matches. The CDR3 sequence is 15 residues long.

The chain couples TRBV29-1 to TRBJ1-1; the D gene is possibly TRBD1 (5 bases). In germline, CDR1 is SQVTM, CDR2 ANQGSEA. The CDR3 loop spans 13 amino acids. With 6 bases removed from V and 1 base from J, the gap between germline ends came to 12 bases. The CDR3 nucleotides are TGCAGCGTAGCGGGACGGCAGAACACTGAAGCTTTCTTT. It translates to CSVAGRQNTEAFF. Complete variable domain (other parts from reference TRBV29-1 and TRBJ1-1): SAVISQKPSRDICQRGTSLTIQCQVDSQVTMMFWYRQQPGQSLTLIATANQGSEATYESGFVIDKFPISRPNLTFSTLTVSNMSPEDSSIYLCSVAGRQNTEAFFGQGTRLTVV.

The rearrangement links TRBV9 to TRBJ2-1; 12 bases fit TRBD2. The ends lost 3 bases at V and 9 bases at J; junction bases unmatched: 7. Germline CDR1 SGDLS, CDR2 YYNGEE. The CDR3 sequence is 15 residues long. CDR3 protein: CASSASGTSGLEQFF. Here the CDR3 DNA reads TGTGCCAGCAGCGCGTCCGGGACTAGCGGGCTTGAGCAGTTCTTC.

The V and J genes are TRBV28 and TRBJ2-7; perhaps TRBD2 as D (5 bases). This CDR3 region has 12 residues. With 6 bases removed from V and 7 bases from J, the gap between germline ends came to 13 bases. The germline CDR1 and CDR2 sequences are MDHEN and SYDVKM. CDR3 in amino acids: CASRGRSGEQYF. Written as DNA, the CDR3 is TGTGCCAGCAGGGGCCGGTCGGGGGAGCAGTACTTC.

The J gene is TRBJ2-7, the V gene TRBV6-1; TRBD1 is a possible D gene (6 bases). Trimming shortened V by 7 bases and J by 3 bases, and 13 bases separated the two germline ends. The CDR3 has 13 amino acids. Looked up from germline, CDR1 is MNHNS and CDR2 is SASEGT. The CDR3 coding sequence is TGTGCCAGCATTCGAGGACAGAGCTACGAGCAGTACTTC. This sequence encodes CASIRGQSYEQYF.

The chain links TRBV5-1 to TRBJ1-3; 8 bases are a match to TRBD1. Germline V gene sequence: CDR1 SGHRS, CDR2 YFSETQ. This CDR3 contains 15 residues. With 4 bases clipped from V and 8 bases from J, the junction kept 11 bases outside the gene matches. CDR3 in DNA: TGCGCCAGCAGCACGGGACAGGCGGAGGAAGACACCATATATTTT. It specifies CASSTGQAEEDTIYF.

V and J are TRBV11-2 and TRBJ1-2; no clear D. The V end lost 5 bases, the J end lost 4 bases, and 11 bases lay between the germline ends. Germline CDR1 SGHAT, CDR2 FQNNGV. This CDR3 has 13 residues. As DNA, the CDR3 is TGTGCCAGCAGCCCCGGTCAGTCCTATGGCTACACCTTC. Protein sequence: CASSPGQSYGYTF.

V and J are TRBV30 and TRBJ1-4, with D perhaps matching TRBD1 (5 bases). The CDR3 covers 15 residues. Germline values: CDR1 GTSNPN, CDR2 SVGIG (reference sequence). Trimming cost V 2 bases and J 3 bases, with 13 bases left between them. CDR3 residues: CAWSKGTDPNEKLFF. In DNA, the CDR3 is TGTGCCTGGAGTAAAGGGACGGACCCTAATGAAAAACTGTTTTTT.

The rearrangement links TRBV9 to TRBJ2-7, with 9 bases identical to TRBD1. V lost 3 bases and J lost 2; bases outside the gene matches: 9. Per germline, CDR1 SGDLS and CDR2 YYNGEE. The CDR3 is 16 amino acids. The CDR3 here is CASSANRDRETYEQYF. The CDR3 coding sequence is TGTGCCAGCAGCGCTAACCGGGACAGGGAAACCTACGAGCAGTACTTC.

This clone was observed once. This sequence joins TRBV7-2 and TRBJ2-3, with D possibly TRBD2 on 5 matching bases. Germline CDR1 reads SGHTA; CDR2 reads FQGNSA. Trimming left V 2 bases short and J 4 bases short, with 13 bases between. CDR3 length equals 15 residues. CDR3 bases: TGTGCCAGCAGCTTATTCGGGGTGGCGGCAGATACGCAGTATTTT. Protein: CASSLFGVAADTQYF.

V gene TRBV7-8 combines with J gene TRBJ1-5, with no clear D. The CDR3 runs 19 residues. Trimming shortened V by 7 bases and J by 6 bases, and 31 bases separated the two germline ends. CDR1 and CDR2 (germline): SGHVS, FQNEAQ. CDR3 loop: CASNRVGLRQPIAGQPQHF. CDR3 DNA sequence: TGTGCCAGCAACCGAGTCGGGCTCCGGCAACCGATAGCAGGTCAGCCCCAGCATTTT.

J is TRBJ2-7 and V is TRBV28, with D hard to call. This CDR3 has 11 residues. The germline V and J ends were trimmed by 6 bases and 3 bases, with 6 bases remaining between them. CDR1 MDHEN and CDR2 SYDVKM come from the germline V gene. The CDR3 nucleotides read TGTGCCAGCAGCTCCCACTACGAGCAGTACTTC. Translating it yields CASSSHYEQYF.

In DNA, the CDR3 is TGTGCCACCAGCAGAGAACAGACTCCTTACGAGCAGTACTTC. Translating it yields CATSREQTPYEQYF. The chain has TRBV15 and TRBJ2-7, with no clear D. The CDR3 sequence is 14 residues long. CDR1 is LNHNV, CDR2 YYDKDF, per germline (reference sequence). Trimming removed 0 bases at V and 4 bases at J, with 10 bases between.

This chain connects TRBV4-1 to TRBJ2-7; D is uncertain. There are 15 residues in the CDR3. The germline V gene encodes CDR1 MGHRA and CDR2 YSYEKL. V was pared by 1 base and J by 9 bases, with 19 bases between. CDR3 nucleotide sequence: TGCGCCAGCAGCCAAGTTTGGAACTCGAACAGTGGGCAGTACTTC. The encoded protein is CASSQVWNSNSGQYF.

This clone was recorded once. The sample contains more than one DNA sequence encoding this CDR3. The gene calls are TRBV6-5 and TRBJ2-5, with 10 bases lining up with TRBD1. J was trimmed by 5 bases and V by 0 bases; bases with no gene match: 3. Germline values: CDR1 MNHEY, CDR2 SVGAGI. The CDR3 contains 15 residues. CDR3 sequence reads: CASSYSTGGLETQYF. CDR3 nucleotides: TGTGCCAGCAGTTACTCGACAGGGGGCTTGGAGACCCAGTACTTC.

This chain connects TRBV9 to TRBJ1-1; maybe TRBD1 (5 bases). This CDR3 spans 18 amino acids. Trimming stripped 9 bases from V and 2 bases from J, with 29 bases between. The germline V gene has CDR1 SGDLS and CDR2 YYNGEE. CDR3 in DNA: TGTGCCAACCTACCTATGGGAAATTTTAGGGGAAGAAACACTGAAGCTTTCTTT. This codes for CANLPMGNFRGRNTEAFF.

A single count supports this clone. Other DNA sequences of this sample code for an identical CDR3. CDR3 nucleotides: TGTGCCAGCAGCCAAGTGGGGCAGGGAGGGGAGACCCAGTACTTC. Protein sequence: CASSQVGQGGETQYF. The V call is TRBV4-2, the J call TRBJ2-5; 7 bases match TRBD2. This CDR3 spans 15 amino acids. CDR1 is LGHNA, CDR2 YNFKEQ, per germline. V was clipped by 1 base and J by 5 bases; unmatched bases: 7.

The genes are TRBV4-1 and TRBJ2-7; 7 bases line up with TRBD1. Trimming removed 3 bases from V and 1 base from J; junction bases left unmatched: 3. CDR1 is MGHRA, CDR2 YSYEKL, per germline. There are 14 residues in the CDR3. As DNA, the CDR3 is TGCGCCAGCAGCCACGGACAGGAATCCTACGAGCAGTACTTC. The encoded protein is CASSHGQESYEQYF.

The genes are TRBV12-5 and TRBJ2-7, with unresolved D. V was cut by 8 bases and J by 2 bases, with 10 bases left in between. This CDR3 has 12 residues. Germline CDR1 LGHNT, CDR2 FRNRAP. This CDR3 is CASLTVTYEQYF. The CDR3 bases are TGTGCTAGTCTAACGGTTACCTACGAGCAGTACTTC.